The T cell receptor (beta chain) described here comes from a study of neurological immune-mediated disorders. The CDR3 is made up of 16 amino acids. Germline CDR1 reads MGHRA; CDR2 reads YSYEKL. V lost 1 base and J lost 4, with 14 bases in between. Findings and caveats of the study: In HTLV-1-associated myelopathy, TCR clonal expansion was greatest, and in multiple sclerosis it was least, below healthy controls.

This clonotype showed up many times. The antigen is unknown. TCRdb called the 5' RACE reads again in MiXCR, with one record for every CDR3 protein. This table has roughly 19,000 distinct CDR3 sequences, 6% to 8.5% appearing once. The J gene is TRBJ1-5, the V gene TRBV4-1; D may be TRBD1 (5 bases). This receptor was identified in a woman aged 30 to 39 with HTLV-1-associated myelopathy (HAM/TSP). Sequences were obtained from CD8+ T cells from blood. The CDR3 loop reads CASSQAPGQGNQPQHF. CDR3 bases: TGCGCCAGCAGCCAAGCCCCAGGGCAAGGAAATCAGCCCCAGCATTTT.